The sample holds one count of the clone carrying this T cell receptor beta chain. This sample was taken from a study of blood T cell repertoires in COVID-19. Study as a whole: Whether acute or convalescent, the COVID-19 samples came from the United States, Italy and Spain. The cDNA or gDNA used as material had been derived from T cells, B-cell-depleted T cells, or PBMCs.

As originally analysed: Cell counts per sample came from amplifying reference gene primers. Using immunoSEQ multiplex PCR, the repertoire was profiled, and TCRdb retains in-frame clones only, with some absent. The V and J calls and clone size come from that table; D and trimming were worked out from the DNA. Counted here are fewer than 200,000 clones, about 87% occurring once; the ten biggest clones make up around a quarter. This CDR3 is built from 13 residues. Germline V lookup: CDR1 SGHRS, CDR2 YFSETQ. The V end was cut by 5 bases, the J end by 0 bases, with 8 bases between. V gene TRBV5-1 combines with J gene TRBJ1-1; the D gene is possibly TRBD1 (6 bases). The sequenced sample consisted of peripheral blood. This clonotype was obtained from a man in his sixties with acute or convalescent COVID-19. The CDR3 DNA reads TGCGCCAGCAGGGGGGCCTTGAACACTGAAGCTTTCTTT. Translating it yields CASRGALNTEAFF.